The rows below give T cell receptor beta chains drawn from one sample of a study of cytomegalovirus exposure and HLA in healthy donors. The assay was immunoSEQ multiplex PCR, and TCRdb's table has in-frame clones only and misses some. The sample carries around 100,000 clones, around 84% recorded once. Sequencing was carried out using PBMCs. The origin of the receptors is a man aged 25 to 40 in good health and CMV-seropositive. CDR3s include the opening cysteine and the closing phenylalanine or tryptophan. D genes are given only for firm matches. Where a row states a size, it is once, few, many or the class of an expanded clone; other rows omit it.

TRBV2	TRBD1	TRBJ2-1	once	TGTGCCAGCAACCGGGACAGGAACTACAATGAGCAGTTCTTC	CASNRDRNYNEQFF
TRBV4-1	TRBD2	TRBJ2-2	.	TGCGCCAGCAGCCCATCATACGGGACTAGCGGGGAAAAAGGGGGCACCGGGGAGCTGTTTTTT	CASSPSYGTSGEKGGTGELFF
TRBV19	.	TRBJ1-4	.	TGTGCCAGTAGTACCTCTCGGCACACAGGGAATGAAAAACTGTTTTTT	CASSTSRHTGNEKLFF
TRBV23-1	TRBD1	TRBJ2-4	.	TGCGCCAGCCTGACAGGGTGGGTCAAAAACATTCAGTACTTC	CASLTGWVKNIQYF
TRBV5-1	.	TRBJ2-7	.	TGCGCCAGCAGCTTGCGAGGGTACTCCTACGAGCAGTACTTC	CASSLRGYSYEQYF
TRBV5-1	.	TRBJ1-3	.	TGCGCCAGCAGCCCCGTTCCAGGGCTCGGCGGAAACACCATATATTTT	CASSPVPGLGGNTIYF
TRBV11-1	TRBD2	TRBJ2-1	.	TGTGCCAGCAGAAACTTCCCGGGAGGGGACAATGAGCAGTTCTTC	CASRNFPGGDNEQFF
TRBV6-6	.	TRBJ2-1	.	TGTGCCAGCAGTCAAGGGGGGGTGTTGATCTACAATGAGCAGTTCTTC	CASSQGGVLIYNEQFF
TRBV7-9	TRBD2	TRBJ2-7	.	TGTTCCATCATGACTAGCGGGGCCCGCTACGAGCAGTACTTC	CSIMTSGARYEQYF
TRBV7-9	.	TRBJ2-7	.	TGTGCCAGCAGCTTAGTCAGGGTAGGGAACGAGCAGTACTTC	CASSLVRVGNEQYF
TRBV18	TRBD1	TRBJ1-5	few	TGTGCCAGCTCACCACCCCACAGGGGGCCGGAGCCCCAGCATTTT	CASSPPHRGPEPQHF
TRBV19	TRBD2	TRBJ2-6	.	TGTGCCAGTAGTCAAGCGGGAGGGCCTGGGGCCAACGTCCTGACTTTC	CASSQAGGPGANVLTF
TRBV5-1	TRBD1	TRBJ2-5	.	TGCGCCAGCAGCGCGGACAGGGGGCCCGGGGAGACCCAGTACTTC	CASSADRGPGETQYF
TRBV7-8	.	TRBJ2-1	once	TGTGCCAGCAGCTTAACGACAGTCTCCTACAATGAGCAGTTCTTC	CASSLTTVSYNEQFF
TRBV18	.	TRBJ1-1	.	TGTGCCAGCTCATCTTGGACGGGGGACACTGAAGCTTTCTTT	CASSSWTGDTEAFF
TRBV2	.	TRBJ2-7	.	TGTGCCAGCAGCTTGGGGCAGGGGGAGGACGAGCAGTACTTC	CASSLGQGEDEQYF
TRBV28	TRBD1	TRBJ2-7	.	TGTGCCAGCAGATCCCCCGGGACAGGGAACTACGAGCAGTACTTC	CASRSPGTGNYEQYF
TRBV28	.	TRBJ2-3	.	TGTGCCAGCAGTTTAAGAGCCACCAGCACAGATACGCAGTATTTT	CASSLRATSTDTQYF
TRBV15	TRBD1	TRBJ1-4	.	TGTGCCACCAGCAGAGCCGGCAGGGGGCGGACTGAAAAACTGTTTTTT	CATSRAGRGRTEKLFF
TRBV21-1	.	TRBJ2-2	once	TGTGCCAGCAGCAAAGGGGCAGGTCGGTTTTTTACCGGGGAGCTGTTTTTT	CASSKGAGRFFTGELFF
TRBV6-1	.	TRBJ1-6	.	TGTGCCAGCAGTGAACTGCGTGCGGGTTGGTCACCCCTCCACTTT	CASSELRAGWSPLHF
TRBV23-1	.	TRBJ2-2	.	TGCGCCAGCAGTCATCACGCGGCAGGGGAGGGTAAGGGGAACACCGGGGAGCTGTTTTTT	CASSHHAAGEGKGNTGELFF
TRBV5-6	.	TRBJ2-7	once	TGTGCCAGCAGTTACGGGGGGCAGTACGAGCAGTACTTC	CASSYGGQYEQYF
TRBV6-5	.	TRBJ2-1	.	TGTGCCAGCAGCCCTCGACTAGTTTTGCCGGGTGGGCAGTTCTTC	CASSPRLVLPGGQFF
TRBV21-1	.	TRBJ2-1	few	TGTGCCAGCACCAGTAAGCAGTTCTTC	CASTSKQFF
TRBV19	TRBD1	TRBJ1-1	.	TGTGCCAGTAGTCTGGGACAGGGGCTCACTGAAGCTTTCTTT	CASSLGQGLTEAFF
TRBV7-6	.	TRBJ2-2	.	TGTGCCAGCAGCTTAGGTGTGGACTCCGGGGAGCTGTTTTTT	CASSLGVDSGELFF
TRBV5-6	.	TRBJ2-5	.	TGTGCCAGCAACCATGGACAGCTACAAGAGACCCAGTACTTC	CASNHGQLQETQYF
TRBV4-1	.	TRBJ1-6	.	TGCGCCAGCAGCCAAGATACAGGGCGCTCACCCCTCCACTTT	CASSQDTGRSPLHF
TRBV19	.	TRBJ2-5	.	TGTGCCAGTAGCATGCGGGGCGGAGAGACCCAGTACTTC	CASSMRGGETQYF
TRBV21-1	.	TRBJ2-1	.	TGTGCCAGCAGCAAAGTGAGGATCCCGCCTCCCTGTGAGCAGTTCTTC	CASSKVRIPPPCEQFF
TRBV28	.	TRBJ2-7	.	TGTGCCAGCAGCCCCGCCCGGGGTGACTACGAGCAGTACTTC	CASSPARGDYEQYF
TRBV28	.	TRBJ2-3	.	TGTGCCAGCAGTTTGGGGCCGACTTACACAGATACGCAGTATTTT	CASSLGPTYTDTQYF